These T cell receptor beta chains were read from a single sample in a study of cytomegalovirus exposure and HLA in healthy donors. Some clones are missing from TCRdb's copy, which holds only in-frame ones; the method was immunoSEQ multiplex PCR. The table includes approximately 150,000 clones, 80% detected once. Sequencing input: PBMCs. The receptors were gathered from a young man in good health and CMV-seropositive. Each CDR3 is given with its conserved first and last residue. The D gene is left open where the match is weak. Size is stated for part of the rows, as once, few or many counts, or as a class when the clone is expanded.

TRBV6-5,.,TRBJ1-1,.,CASSYVGDTEAFF,TGTGCCAGCAGTTACGTGGGAGACACTGAAGCTTTCTTT
TRBV30,.,TRBJ2-7,.,CAWSNSFRDEQYF,TGTGCCTGGAGTAATAGTTTCAGGGACGAGCAGTACTTC
TRBV19,TRBD2,TRBJ2-2,.,CASSIETGTKNTGELFF,TGTGCCAGTAGTATAGAGACCGGGACTAAGAACACCGGGGAGCTGTTTTTT
TRBV7-9,.,TRBJ2-7,once,CSSSLASAGTYEQYF,TGTTCCAGCAGCTTAGCTTCTGCAGGGACCTACGAGCAGTACTTC
TRBV6-5,.,TRBJ1-1,.,CASSYSTTGGAEAFF,TGTGCCAGCAGTTACTCGACAACGGGGGGCGCTGAAGCTTTCTTT
TRBV18,.,TRBJ2-7,.,CASSPPYGSLGGFASYEQYF,TGTGCCAGCTCACCACCGTACGGGAGTCTAGGCGGGTTCGCCTCCTACGAGCAGTACTTC
TRBV19,.,TRBJ2-3,.,CASSIIIDTDTQYF,TGTGCCAGTAGTATTATCATAGACACAGATACGCAGTATTTT
TRBV10-1,TRBD1,TRBJ2-4,.,CASSVKGAIIAKNIQYF,TGCGCCAGCAGTGTAAAGGGGGCAATAATAGCCAAAAACATTCAGTACTTC
TRBV10-3,TRBD2,TRBJ2-7,.,CAISESSGGAFYEQYF,TGTGCCATCAGTGAGTCGTCGGGAGGGGCGTTCTACGAGCAGTACTTC
TRBV19,TRBD1,TRBJ2-7,.,CASSAGTGGREQYF,TGTGCCAGTAGCGCCGGGACAGGGGGCCGCGAGCAGTACTTC
TRBV4-1,.,TRBJ1-6,.,CASSQMTTRGNSPLHF,TGCGCCAGCAGCCAAATGACGACCCGGGGTAATTCACCCCTCCACTTT
TRBV6-1,.,TRBJ1-6,.,CASREVPGSSYNSPLHF,TGTGCCAGCAGAGAAGTCCCCGGGAGCTCCTATAATTCACCCCTCCACTTT
TRBV25-1,.,TRBJ1-5,few,CASSGTDTSNQPQHF,TGTGCCAGCAGTGGGACAGATACTAGCAATCAGCCCCAGCATTTT
TRBV4-2,TRBD2,TRBJ2-7,.,CASSPSGGSSYEQYF,TGTGCCAGCAGCCCCAGCGGGGGTAGCTCCTACGAGCAGTACTTC
TRBV28,TRBD2,TRBJ2-7,.,CASSERPSGSYEQYF,TGTGCCAGCAGTGAAAGACCTAGCGGGAGTTACGAGCAGTACTTC
TRBV2,.,TRBJ2-7,few,CASSPRGTSPGTSYEQYF,TGTGCCAGCAGTCCAAGGGGAACCTCCCCCGGAACCTCCTACGAGCAGTACTTC
TRBV10-3,.,TRBJ2-7,.,CAISQGIGYEQYF,TGTGCCATCAGTCAGGGAATTGGCTACGAGCAGTACTTC
TRBV27,.,TRBJ2-5,once,CASSYHNQETQYF,TGTGCCAGCAGCTACCATAACCAAGAGACCCAGTACTTC
TRBV25-1,TRBD2,TRBJ2-5,.,CASSDSGGSQETQYF,TGTGCCAGCAGTGATAGCGGGGGGTCGCAAGAGACCCAGTACTTC
TRBV10-3,.,TRBJ2-7,.,CAISEGTARGYEQYF,TGTGCCATCAGTGAGGGGACAGCCCGGGGGTACGAGCAGTACTTC
TRBV25-1,.,TRBJ2-5,few,CASSELKGGETQYF,TGTGCCAGCAGTGAATTGAAGGGAGGAGAGACCCAGTACTTC
TRBV14,TRBD1,TRBJ2-3,.,CASSPGTGKTDTQYF,TGTGCCAGCAGCCCCGGGACAGGGAAAACAGATACGCAGTATTTT
TRBV27,TRBD1,TRBJ1-1,.,CASGRGETEAFF,TGTGCCAGCGGCAGGGGGGAGACTGAAGCTTTCTTT
TRBV5-1,TRBD2,TRBJ2-3,.,CASRSLAGGNTQYF,TGCGCCAGCAGGTCTTTAGCGGGAGGTAATACGCAGTATTTT
TRBV10-3,TRBD2,TRBJ2-2,few,CAISPRGESGELFF,TGTGCCATCAGTCCGCGGGGGGAGTCCGGGGAGCTGTTTTTT
TRBV15,.,TRBJ1-1,.,CATSREWGGGRNTEAFF,TGTGCCACCAGCAGAGAGTGGGGTGGAGGGCGGAACACTGAAGCTTTCTTT
TRBV29-1,.,TRBJ1-1,.,CSAPGGSTEAFF,TGCAGCGCCCCCGGAGGGTCCACTGAAGCTTTCTTT
TRBV6-5,.,TRBJ1-2,.,CASSPMRHAAYTF,TGTGCCAGCAGCCCCATGCGACACGCTGCTTACACCTTC
TRBV30,.,TRBJ1-1,.,CAWSRDRSEAFF,TGTGCCTGGAGTAGAGACAGGAGTGAAGCTTTCTTT